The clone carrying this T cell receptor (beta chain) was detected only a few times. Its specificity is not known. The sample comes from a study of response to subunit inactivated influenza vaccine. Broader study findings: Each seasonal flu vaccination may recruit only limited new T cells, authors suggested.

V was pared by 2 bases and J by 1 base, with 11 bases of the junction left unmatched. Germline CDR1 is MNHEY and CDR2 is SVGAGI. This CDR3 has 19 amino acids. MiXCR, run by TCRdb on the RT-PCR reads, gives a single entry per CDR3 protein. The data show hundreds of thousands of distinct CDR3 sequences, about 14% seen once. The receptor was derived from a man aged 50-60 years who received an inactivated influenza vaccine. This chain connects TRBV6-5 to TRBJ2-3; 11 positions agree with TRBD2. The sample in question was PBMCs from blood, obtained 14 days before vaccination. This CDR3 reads CASSYGSGGAFMGTDTQYF. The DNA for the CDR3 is TGTGCCAGCAGTTACGGTAGCGGGGGGGCTTTTATGGGCACAGATACGCAGTATTTT.